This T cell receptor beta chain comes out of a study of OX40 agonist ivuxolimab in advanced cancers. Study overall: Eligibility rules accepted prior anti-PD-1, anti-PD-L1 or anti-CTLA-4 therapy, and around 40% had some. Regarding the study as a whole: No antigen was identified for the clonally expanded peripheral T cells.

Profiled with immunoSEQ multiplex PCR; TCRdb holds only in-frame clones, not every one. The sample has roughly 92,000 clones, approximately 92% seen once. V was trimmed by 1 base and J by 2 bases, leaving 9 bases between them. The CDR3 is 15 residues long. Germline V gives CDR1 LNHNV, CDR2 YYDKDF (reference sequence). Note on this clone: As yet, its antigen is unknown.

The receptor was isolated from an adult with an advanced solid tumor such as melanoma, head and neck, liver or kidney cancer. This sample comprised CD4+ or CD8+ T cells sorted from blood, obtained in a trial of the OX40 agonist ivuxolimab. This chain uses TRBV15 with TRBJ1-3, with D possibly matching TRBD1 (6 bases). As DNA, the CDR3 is TGTGCCACCAGCAGAGTAGGGACACCTGGAAACACCATATATTTT. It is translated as CATSRVGTPGNTIYF.